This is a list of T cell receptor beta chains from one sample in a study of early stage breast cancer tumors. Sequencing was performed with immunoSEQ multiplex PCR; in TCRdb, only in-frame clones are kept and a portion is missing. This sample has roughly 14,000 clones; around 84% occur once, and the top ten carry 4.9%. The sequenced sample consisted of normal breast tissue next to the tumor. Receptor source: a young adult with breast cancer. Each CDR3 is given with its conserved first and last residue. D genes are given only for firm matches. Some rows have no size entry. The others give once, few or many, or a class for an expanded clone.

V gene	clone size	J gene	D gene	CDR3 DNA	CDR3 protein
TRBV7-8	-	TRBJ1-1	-	TGTGCCAGCAGCTTATCGCGGACGGCTGAAGCTTTCTTT	CASSLSRTAEAFF
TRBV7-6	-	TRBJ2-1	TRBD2	TGTGCCAGCAGCCTCCGGACTAGAGGGACCCTTTCGGATGAGCAGTTCTTC	CASSLRTRGTLSDEQFF
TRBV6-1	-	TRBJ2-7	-	TGTGCCCACACCAGGGGTTACTCCTACGAGCAGTACTTC	CAHTRGYSYEQYF
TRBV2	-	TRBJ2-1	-	TGTGCCAGCAGTGATAAGGCGAGAGATGAGCAGTTCTTC	CASSDKARDEQFF
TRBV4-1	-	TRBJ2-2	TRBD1	TGCGCCAGCAGCCCGATGGGACAGGGTAGAAAGACCGGGGAGCTGTTTTTT	CASSPMGQGRKTGELFF
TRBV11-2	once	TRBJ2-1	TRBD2	TGTGCCAGCACTCTTGGACTAGCAAGGGTTGAGCAGTTCTTC	CASTLGLARVEQFF
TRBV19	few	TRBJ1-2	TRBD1	TGTGCCAGTAGACCGGGACAGGGGCCCTATGGCTACACCTTC	CASRPGQGPYGYTF
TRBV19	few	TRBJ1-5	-	TGTGCCAGTAGCTCTGGCTTGAATCAGCCCCAGCATTTT	CASSSGLNQPQHF
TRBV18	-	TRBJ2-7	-	TGTGCCAGCTCTCGTCCAACCGATCCCTACGAGCAGTACTTC	CASSRPTDPYEQYF
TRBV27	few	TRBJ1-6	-	TGTGCCAGCAGTTTACAGGCAGGGAATTCACCCCTCCACTTT	CASSLQAGNSPLHF
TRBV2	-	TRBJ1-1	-	TGTGCCAACGCACGGGGGGGAACTGAAGCTTTCTTT	CANARGGTEAFF
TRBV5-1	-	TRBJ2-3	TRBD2	TGCGCCAGCAGCCTATCCGGGACTAGGGGAGATACGCAGTATTTT	CASSLSGTRGDTQYF
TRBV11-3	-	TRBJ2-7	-	TGTGCCAGCAGCTTAGGGGACTTCTACGAGCAGTACTTC	CASSLGDFYEQYF
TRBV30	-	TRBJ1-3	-	TGTGCCTGGAGTCTCCATGAAGGAAACACCATATATTTT	CAWSLHEGNTIYF
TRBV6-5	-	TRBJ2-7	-	TGTGCCAGCAGTTATACGTGGGAGGCCTCCTACGAGCAGTACTTC	CASSYTWEASYEQYF
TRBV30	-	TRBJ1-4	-	TGTGCCTGGGGCCAGGACCGCGGGTTGGGGAAACTGTTTTTT	CAWGQDRGLGKLFF
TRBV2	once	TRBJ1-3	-	TGTGCCAGCAGTCAGCGGGCGCGGGAAAACACCATATATTTT	CASSQRARENTIYF
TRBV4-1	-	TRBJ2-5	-	TGCGCCAGCAGCCGGGATTCTCTAGGGCGAGAGACCCAGTACTTC	CASSRDSLGRETQYF
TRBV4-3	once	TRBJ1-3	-	TGCGCCAGCAGCCAAGATCGGGGAGACACCATATATTTT	CASSQDRGDTIYF
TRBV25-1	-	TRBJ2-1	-	TGTGCCAGCACCCACTACAATGAGCAGTTCTTC	CASTHYNEQFF
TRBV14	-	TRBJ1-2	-	TGTGCCAGCAGCCAAGCGGGGCTGCGCTATGGCTACACCTTC	CASSQAGLRYGYTF
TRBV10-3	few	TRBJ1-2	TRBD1	TGTGCCATCAGCGGGGACAGCCACATCTATGGCTACACCTTC	CAISGDSHIYGYTF
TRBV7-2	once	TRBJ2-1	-	TGTGCCAGCAGCTTAGGCCTAGGGAATGAGCAGTTCTTC	CASSLGLGNEQFF
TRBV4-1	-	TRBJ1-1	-	TGCGCCAGCAGCCAAGATAGGGTGAATCCGGCTACGAACACTGAAGCTTTCTTT	CASSQDRVNPATNTEAFF
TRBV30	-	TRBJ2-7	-	TGTGCCTGGAGTGTACGGGACGAGCAGTACTTC	CAWSVRDEQYF
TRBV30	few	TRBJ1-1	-	TGTGCCTGGAACCCTAGGGACGGTAGTACTGAAGCTTTCTTT	CAWNPRDGSTEAFF
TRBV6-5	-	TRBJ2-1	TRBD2	TGTGCCAGCAGCACCGGGACGCTAGCGGGTGCCAGACAGTTCTTC	CASSTGTLAGARQFF
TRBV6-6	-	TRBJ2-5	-	TGTGCCAGCAGTAAGGAAGAGACCCAGTACTTC	CASSKEETQYF
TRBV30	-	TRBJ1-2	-	TGTGCCTGGAGTGCGGACCGGGACGGCAACTATGGCTACACCTTC	CAWSADRDGNYGYTF
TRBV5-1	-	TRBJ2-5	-	TGCGCCAGCAGCTTGGTGGGGGACCAAGAGACCCAGTACTTC	CASSLVGDQETQYF
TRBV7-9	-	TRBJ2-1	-	TGTGCCAGCAGCAGCGGCAGCCTACTCTCCTACAATGAGCAGTTCTTC	CASSSGSLLSYNEQFF
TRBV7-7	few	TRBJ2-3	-	TGTGCTAGCAGCCCCATTGGGGATACGCAGTATTTT	CASSPIGDTQYF
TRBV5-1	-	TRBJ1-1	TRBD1	TGCGCCAGCAGCTTGGGTTCGGAGTTTGGGGACAGGGGCACTGAAGCTTTCTTT	CASSLGSEFGDRGTEAFF
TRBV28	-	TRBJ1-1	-	TGTGCCAGCAGCAGAGGGAGATCACTGAACACTGAAGCTTTCTTT	CASSRGRSLNTEAFF
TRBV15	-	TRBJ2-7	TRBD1	TGTGCCACACTCCGGGACAGGGGTCGCGAGCAGTACTTC	CATLRDRGREQYF
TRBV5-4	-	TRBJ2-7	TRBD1	TGTGCCAGCAGCAAGACAGGGGGCTTCGACGAGCAGTACTTC	CASSKTGGFDEQYF
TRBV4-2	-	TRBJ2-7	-	TGTGCCAGCAGCCAAGATTTGGACGAGCAGTACTTC	CASSQDLDEQYF
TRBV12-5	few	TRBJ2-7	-	TGTGCTAGTGGTTTGGGGGGCCCGTACGAGCAGTACTTC	CASGLGGPYEQYF
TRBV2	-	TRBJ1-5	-	TGTGCCAGCAGTGCCTGGGGAAGCAATCAGCCCCAGCATTTT	CASSAWGSNQPQHF
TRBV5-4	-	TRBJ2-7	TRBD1	TGTGCCAGCAGCTTGGGGACAGGGATCTACGAGCAGTACTTC	CASSLGTGIYEQYF
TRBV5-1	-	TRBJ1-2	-	TGCGCCAGCAGCTTGGATGCAGGCCCGTATGGCTACACCTTC	CASSLDAGPYGYTF
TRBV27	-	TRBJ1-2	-	TGTGCCAGCAGTGGACGATCCGACTACGGCTACACCTTC	CASSGRSDYGYTF
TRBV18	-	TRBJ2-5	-	TGTGCCAGCTCTCCCTTTTTAGGTAGCGGATACCAAGAGACCCAGTACTTC	CASSPFLGSGYQETQYF
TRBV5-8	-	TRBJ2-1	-	TGTGCCAGCAGCTTGAGTGCTTCGGCAGACTTCTCCTACAATGAGCAGTTCTTC	CASSLSASADFSYNEQFF
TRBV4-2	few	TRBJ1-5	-	TGTGCCAGCAGCCGAAGGCAAAATCAGCCCCAGCATTTT	CASSRRQNQPQHF
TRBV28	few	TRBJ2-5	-	TGTGCCAGCCGTACTCTACCCCAAGAGACCCAGTACTTC	CASRTLPQETQYF